Presented here are 3 T cell receptor beta chains from one specimen sequenced in a study of CD8+ T cells in alopecia areata. Following RNA extraction, reverse transcription yielded cDNA that acted as the sequencing template. Sequencing used immunoSEQ multiplex PCR; TCRdb keeps in-frame clones, though not all of them. The data show roughly 25,000 clones, 40% to 65% seen once. The source material was NKG2D-high CD8+ T cells sorted from blood. These receptors all come from a human donor with alopecia areata.

The chain couples TRBV28 to TRBJ2-1; perhaps TRBD1 as D (6 bases). The CDR3 contains 14 residues. Germline V gene data show CDR1 as MDHEN and CDR2 as SYDVKM. With 3 bases removed from V and 7 bases from J, the gap between germline ends came to 13 bases. Written as DNA, the CDR3 is TGTGCCAGCAGTTTGGTCCGGGGACATAATGAGCAGTTCTTC. Amino acid sequence: CASSLVRGHNEQFF.

V usage is TRBV7-9 and J usage is TRBJ2-7; 7 nucleotides agree with TRBD2. This CDR3 has 15 amino acids. J gave up 2 bases and V 5 bases, and 9 bases lay outside the gene matches. Germline V lookup: CDR1 SEHNR, CDR2 FQNEAQ (reference sequence). CDR3: CASSTSGDLTYEQYF. CDR3 coding DNA: TGTGCCAGCAGCACAAGCGGGGACTTGACCTACGAGCAGTACTTC.

A note on this clone: Other nucleotide sequences from this sample produce the same CDR3. V and J are TRBV9 and TRBJ2-3; 11 nucleotides align to TRBD1. Germline CDR1 reads SGDLS; CDR2 reads YYNGEE. Germline trimming cut 3 bases from V and 2 bases from J; bases unmatched to any gene: 2. The CDR3 sequence is 15 residues long. Here the CDR3 reads CASSGGQGVTDTQYF. The CDR3 DNA sequence: TGTGCCAGCAGCGGGGGACAGGGGGTCACAGATACGCAGTATTTT. The variable domain in full, with the rest retrieved from reference TRBV9 and TRBJ2-3, is DSGVTQTPKHLITATGQRVTLRCSPRSGDLSVYWYQQSLDQGLQFLIQYYNGEERAKGNILERFSAQQFPDLHSELNLSSLELGDSALYFCASSGGQGVTDTQYFGPGTRLTVL.